These 3 T cell receptor beta chains originate from one sample sequenced in a study of T-cell reconstitution after alpha-beta-depleted transplantation in children (dated by TCRdb to the mid-2010s). The time point label for this specimen denotes: day 60 (about 2 months) after transplantation. What this sample's treatment or condition label stands for: allogeneic hematopoietic cell transplantation with graft depleted of TCRalphabeta T cells and CD19 B cells. To prepare the library, PCR was applied. TCRdb shows the sequencer as Illumina HiSeq 2500. TCR libraries were prepared with molecular barcoding, using unique molecular identifiers to normalize TCRbeta repertoire quantification. TCRdb reprocessed the public reads (quality trimming at Q25 with fastp, clone calling with MiXCR) and kept in-frame beta chains. Rows with one shared CDR3 protein collapse into an entry with the most common genes and DNA. This sample lists some 4,500 distinct CDR3 sequences; less than 30% were detected once. The leading ten clones occupy roughly 28% of the sample.

This sample comprised PBMCs, mostly from graft donor cells, obtained 60 days after TCRalphabeta/CD19-depleted stem cell transplant. The receptor set was obtained from a boy in the first two years of life who had a stem cell transplant for SCID, so the T cells may come from the graft donor.

This clonotype was detected ten times or more. The CDR3: CASSYDRLGYTF. In DNA, the CDR3 is TGTGCCAGCAGCTATGACAGGCTCGGCTACACCTTC. V is TRBV5-6 and J is TRBJ1-2, with D perhaps TRBD1 (6 bases). The CDR3 loop spans 12 amino acids. The V and J ends lost 3 bases and 8 bases respectively, with 11 bases between them. Germline CDR1 SGHDT, CDR2 YYEEEE.

This clonotype is medium-sized by share. The chain employs TRBV27 and TRBJ2-7; 9 bases map to TRBD2. Trimming at V came to 1 base and at J to 3 bases, leaving 4 bases not matched to a gene. The CDR3 is 15 residues long. The germline CDR1 and CDR2 sequences are MNHEY and SMNVEV (reference sequence). The CDR3 DNA reads TGTGCCAGCAGTTTATACCCGACTAGCGGCTACGAGCAGTACTTC. This translates into CASSLYPTSGYEQYF.

In its sample, this clonotype ranks as medium-sized. The chain carries TRBV3-1 and TRBJ1-2, with TRBD1 matching 10 bases. The germline V gene has CDR1 LGHDT and CDR2 YNNKEL (reference sequence). With 4 bases clipped from V and 6 bases from J, the junction kept 2 bases outside the gene matches. The CDR3 consists of 13 residues. In DNA form, the CDR3 reads TGTGCCAGCAGCCTTGGGACAGGGGATGGCTACACCTTC. Its protein is CASSLGTGDGYTF.